This TCR beta chain derives from a study of shared clonotypes between healthy human individuals. General study findings and limits: Tissue TCR repertoires likely differ from these blood-only repertoires.

The CDR3 has 13 residues. The germline V gene has CDR1 MGHRA and CDR2 YSYEKL. Trimming pared 3 bases from V and 7 bases from J, leaving 10 bases between. Measured with immunoSEQ multiplex PCR; TCRdb has only the in-frame clones, and not every one. The repertoire holds 300,000 to 350,000 clones, 70% to 75% seen once, with over 9.5% in the top ten. Points on this clone: As yet, its antigen is unknown. A read error is likely here: a far larger clone is one base away.

The receptor was derived from a man aged 25-45 years in good health. The J gene is TRBJ1-5, the V gene TRBV4-1; possible D gene TRBD1, 5 bases. Sequencing was done on a sample of memory CD4+ T cells sorted from blood. Sample subset: CD45RA-negative fraction. Here the CDR3 DNA reads TGCGCCAGCAGCCATTCAGGGTTGCAGCCCCAGCATTTT. Encoded protein: CASSHSGLQPQHF.